This T cell receptor beta chain was recorded in a study of blood T cell repertoires in COVID-19. Study details: PBMCs, B-cell-depleted T cells, or T cells provided the cDNA or gDNA that made up the material.

Comment on this clone: Other DNA sequences in this specimen translate into the identical CDR3.

Authors' methods: Nucleated cell number was recorded as an estimate derived from reference gene primer amplification. Method: immunoSEQ multiplex PCR; TCRdb's copy keeps in-frame clones and lacks some. The V and J calls and clone size were taken over from that table, and D and trimming were inferred from the DNA. The top ten hold 1.5% to 2% of the sample, which has 360,000 or so clones, just under 90% seen once. Trimming cost V 4 bases and J 0 bases, with 7 bases left between them. This CDR3 is built from 13 residues. Germline assignment: CDR1 SEHNR and CDR2 FQNEAQ (reference sequence). Enrollees, roughly 18 to 89 years old, lived in some 24 US areas. Grouping used clinical history reported by participants in a survey and questionnaire.

This chain connects TRBV7-9 to TRBJ2-7, with a possible D match to TRBD2 (5 bases). The TCR sequence derives from a woman aged 25 to 39 who had recovered from COVID-19. Input material: PBMCs or T cells enriched from blood (not recorded which). CDR3: CASSSRGSYEQYF. CDR3 nucleotides: TGTGCCAGCAGCTCCCGGGGCTCCTACGAGCAGTACTTC.